This T cell receptor (beta chain) was documented in a study of radiation and T cells in renal cell carcinoma. This clone has just one count. Deletions cut 4 bases from V and 5 bases from J, with 12 bases between. Germline-derived CDR1 and CDR2 are SGHTS and YDEGEE. This CDR3 is 13 amino acids long. Documented time point: blood 4 weeks post-SBRT, at nephrectomy. Treatment: 15 Gy SBRT to primary tumor, nephrectomy 4 weeks later. Nephrectomy followed 15 Gy stereotactic body radiation by 4 weeks. This renal cell carcinoma was of the clear cell type. Sequenced by immunoSEQ multiplex PCR; TCRdb stores in-frame clones only, minus some. This table holds over 85,000 clones, around four fifths found once.

The chain has TRBV5-8 and TRBJ1-1; D is perhaps TRBD1 (6 bases). The receptor was derived from a man aged 45 to 65 with renal cell carcinoma. The sample in question was blood, obtained from a patient whose treatment included radiotherapy and nephrectomy. Here the CDR3 reads CASSQGRETEAFF. For the CDR3, the DNA is TGTGCCAGCAGCCAGGGGAGGGAGACTGAAGCTTTCTTT.